Each of the 12 T cell receptor beta chains below was sequenced from the same sample in a study of cytomegalovirus exposure and HLA in healthy donors. A multiplex PCR was run with 60 Vbeta primers and 13 Jbeta primers. This table comes from immunoSEQ multiplex PCR, and its TCRdb copy is limited to in-frame clones, with some not included. Here the sample table reports about 150,000 clones. What was sequenced was PBMCs. These receptors came from a woman between 45 and 60 years old in good health and CMV-seronegative.

As regards this clone: Mismatch with germline at one junction end may stem from a read error. This chain uses TRBV19 with TRBJ1-3, with 8 bases identical to TRBD1. The CDR3 spans 8 residues. Germline-derived CDR1 and CDR2 are LNHDA and SQIVND (reference sequence). The CDR3 region has the DNA TGTGCCAGGCCGACAGGGGATTTT. Its protein product is CARPTGDF.

The rearrangement joins TRBV29-1 to TRBJ2-7; D perhaps matches TRBD2 (5 bases). CDR3 length: 12 residues. Deletions cut 7 bases from V and 0 bases from J, with 10 bases between. CDR1 is SQVTM and CDR2 is ANQGSEA in the germline V gene. Here the CDR3 reads CSAATSSYEQYF. The CDR3 DNA reads TGCAGCGCCGCCACTAGCTCCTACGAGCAGTACTTC.

The gene calls are TRBV19 and TRBJ1-3, with 7 bases fitting TRBD1. CDR1 is LNHDA and CDR2 is SQIVND in the germline V gene (reference sequence). Losses at the gene ends were 7 bases for V and 0 bases for J; bases not matched to a gene: 6. CDR3 length: 15 amino acids. CDR3 amino acids: CASKPGTASGNTIYF. The CDR3 region has the DNA TGTGCCAGTAAGCCCGGGACAGCCTCTGGAAACACCATATATTTT.

The V and J genes are TRBV9 and TRBJ1-6; a weak D match, TRBD1 (5 bases). The length of the CDR3 is 16 residues. Trimming removed 3 bases from V and 4 bases from J, with 14 bases in between. Germline CDR1 SGDLS, CDR2 YYNGEE. The CDR3 DNA reads as TGTGCCAGCAGCGCGGGGGACCGGGGGTATAATTCACCCCTCCACTTT. Its protein is CASSAGDRGYNSPLHF.

This chain links TRBV30 with TRBJ2-7; D not certain. Germline V gives CDR1 GTSNPN, CDR2 SVGIG (reference sequence). The CDR3 contains 13 residues. The V end lost 5 bases, the J end lost 3 bases, and 14 bases lay between the germline ends. The CDR3: CAWRWAPNYEQYF. The CDR3 DNA sequence: TGTGCCTGGCGTTGGGCCCCAAACTACGAGCAGTACTTC.

J is TRBJ2-3 and V is TRBV6-1; perhaps TRBD2 as D (6 bases). The V gene lost 8 bases and the J gene lost 0 bases, with 12 bases spanning the gap. The CDR3 length is 14 residues. From germline, CDR1 is MNHNS and CDR2 SASEGT. This chain's CDR3 is CASVGTASTDTQYF. As DNA, the CDR3 is TGTGCCAGCGTCGGGACTGCCAGCACAGATACGCAGTATTTT.

V gene TRBV2 combines with J gene TRBJ2-7; tentatively, D is TRBD1 (7 bases). Trimming took off 7 bases at V and 1 base at J, with 14 bases between the two ends. This CDR3 spans 14 amino acids. CDR1 SNHLY and CDR2 FYNNEI come from the germline V gene. The CDR3 loop reads CASILAGGSYEQYF. As DNA, the CDR3 is TGTGCCAGCATACTAGCAGGGGGATCCTACGAGCAGTACTTC.

This chain joins TRBV11-2 and TRBJ2-7; 9 bases are a match to TRBD2. CDR3 size: 15 residues. Germline lookup yields CDR1 SGHAT and CDR2 FQNNGV. V lost 4 bases to trimming and J lost 0 bases; unmatched junction nucleotides: 4. In nucleotides, the CDR3 is TGTGCCAGCAGCTCGACTAGCGGAACCTCCTACGAGCAGTACTTC. This gives the protein CASSSTSGTSYEQYF.

V and J are TRBV6-1 and TRBJ1-2; D is undetermined. V lost 3 bases and J 4 bases, leaving 9 bases between the germline ends. CDR1 is MNHNS and CDR2 is SASEGT in the germline V gene. The CDR3 totals 13 residues. CDR3 coding DNA: TGTGCCAGCAGTGAGTTAGTCGGCTATGGCTACACCTTC. It specifies CASSELVGYGYTF.

This chain uses TRBV5-6 with TRBJ2-1, with TRBD2 matching over 9 bases. This CDR3 has 18 amino acids. J gave up 6 bases and V 3 bases, and 16 bases lay outside the gene matches. Germline V gene lookup returns CDR1 SGHDT and CDR2 YYEEEE. The CDR3 here is CASSSLGSGSPIVNEQFF. The CDR3 DNA reads as TGTGCCAGCAGCTCCCTCGGTAGCGGGAGTCCCATAGTCAATGAGCAGTTCTTC.

V usage is TRBV30 and J usage is TRBJ2-7, with D perhaps matching TRBD2 (6 bases). CDR3 length equals 14 residues. The germline gives CDR1 GTSNPN, CDR2 SVGIG (reference sequence). V dropped 2 bases and J dropped 10 bases, with 21 bases sitting between them. CDR3 nucleotide sequence: TGTGCCTGGAGTATCCCTAGCGCCCGTTTAGGCCAGTACTTC. It yields the protein CAWSIPSARLGQYF.

This sequence joins TRBV6-5 and TRBJ2-7, with D possibly being TRBD1 (5 bases). From germline, CDR1 is MNHEY and CDR2 SVGAGI. The CDR3 is 13 amino acids. Trimming took off 6 bases at V and 7 bases at J, with 16 bases between the two ends. Written as DNA, the CDR3 is TGTGCCAGCAGCAGTCAGGGTTCAAGGGAGCAGTACTTC. Translating gives CASSSQGSREQYF.